These T cell receptor beta chains were read from a single sample in a study of blood T cell repertoires in COVID-19. Sequenced by immunoSEQ multiplex PCR; TCRdb stores in-frame clones only, minus some. Seen here are 150,000 to 200,000 clones, around 93% observed once, and the top ten hold around 4.6%. Sequencing was carried out using peripheral blood. The origin of the receptors is a man in his thirties or forties with COVID-19, enrolled during active disease. Each CDR3 is given with its conserved first and last residue. D genes are given only for firm matches. A clone size is listed for some rows: how often the clone was seen (once, few, many), or a class if it is expanded.

j_call,v_call,clone_size,d_call,cdr3_nt,cdr3_aa
TRBJ1-3,TRBV7-2,-,-,TGTGCCAGCAGCTTAGTAACCGGGCCGGGGAACACCATATATTTT,CASSLVTGPGNTIYF
TRBJ2-5,TRBV11-2,-,TRBD2,TGTGCCAGCAGCTTACGACTAGCGGGAGCGGTGGAGACCCAGTACTTC,CASSLRLAGAVETQYF
TRBJ2-1,TRBV7-6,-,-,TGTGCCAGCAGTAATAGCATACGGTCCTACAATGAGCAGTTCTTC,CASSNSIRSYNEQFF
TRBJ1-1,TRBV29-1,few,-,TGCAGCGTTGGTGGGGGCGCGAGGACTGAAGCTTTCTTT,CSVGGGARTEAFF
TRBJ2-7,TRBV9,-,-,TGTGCCAGCAGCGTAGCTACTGGGGGAGGATACGAGCAGTACTTC,CASSVATGGGYEQYF
TRBJ2-1,TRBV27,-,TRBD2,TGTGCCAGCAGTCCCTCCGCGGGGGAATCCTACAATGAGCAGTTCTTC,CASSPSAGESYNEQFF
TRBJ2-5,TRBV5-1,-,-,TGCGCCAGCAGCTTGGCACAGGAGACCCAGTACTTC,CASSLAQETQYF
TRBJ2-5,TRBV7-2,-,TRBD1,TGTGCCAGCAGCGCCTGGACAGGGTCTCAAGAGACCCAGTACTTC,CASSAWTGSQETQYF
TRBJ2-7,TRBV5-1,-,TRBD1,TGCGCCAGCAGATATACTCCGGGACAGGGTTTCTACGAGCAGTACTTC,CASRYTPGQGFYEQYF
TRBJ2-2,TRBV30,-,-,TGTGCCTGGAGTGGATGGGGGCCCGGGGAGCTGTTTTTT,CAWSGWGPGELFF
TRBJ2-7,TRBV6-2/TRBV6-3,-,-,TGTGCCAGCAGTTACTCCGCAGGGGTGCGCGGAGGCGAGCAGTACTTC,CASSYSAGVRGGEQYF
TRBJ1-1,TRBV15,-,-,TGTGCCACCAGCAGAGACCGGTACACTGAAGCTTTCTTT,CATSRDRYTEAFF
TRBJ1-5,TRBV15,-,TRBD1,TGTGCCACCAGCCCCTACCTCTCCAGGGGGCATGGCAATCAGCCCCAGCATTTT,CATSPYLSRGHGNQPQHF
TRBJ2-5,TRBV6-5,-,TRBD1,TGTGCCAGCAGTCCCCCCTGGGACAGCAATACCCAGTACTTC,CASSPPWDSNTQYF
TRBJ2-5,TRBV29-1,-,TRBD1,TGCAGCGTTGGCGGTGGACAGGGCGGAGAGACCCAGTACTTC,CSVGGGQGGETQYF
TRBJ2-3,TRBV7-9,-,-,TGTGCCAGCAGCCACCCAGGGGGGATGGATACGCAGTATTTT,CASSHPGGMDTQYF
TRBJ2-3,TRBV7-3,-,TRBD2,TGTGCCAGCAGCTTGGCGGGGGAGGCAGATACGCAGTATTTT,CASSLAGEADTQYF
TRBJ2-5,TRBV19,-,TRBD2,TGTGCCAGTAGTATAGGAGCGGGGAGGGTAGAGACCCAGTACTTC,CASSIGAGRVETQYF
TRBJ1-2,TRBV7-2,-,TRBD1,TGTGCCAGCAGCTCTAGACAGGGGAGTAACTATGGCTACACCTTC,CASSSRQGSNYGYTF
TRBJ2-2,TRBV28,-,TRBD1,TGTGCCAGCAGTTCCCACAGGGGGGCCAACACCGGGGAGCTGTTTTTT,CASSSHRGANTGELFF
TRBJ2-7,TRBV6-5,-,-,TGTGCCACCACGAGGGACACGGTCTCCTACGAGCAGTACTTC,CATTRDTVSYEQYF
TRBJ1-4,TRBV9,-,-,TGTGCCAGCAGCGGGGACTTCACCTGGGGTGAAAAACTGTTTTTT,CASSGDFTWGEKLFF
TRBJ2-1,TRBV7-9,-,TRBD2,TGTGCCAGCAGCTTAGTTAGGCTAGCGGGAGGAGATGAGCAGTTCTTC,CASSLVRLAGGDEQFF
TRBJ1-6,TRBV7-6,-,TRBD1,TGTGCCAGCAGCGCAAGAACAGGGGATAATTCACCCCTCCACTTT,CASSARTGDNSPLHF
TRBJ1-1,TRBV11-2,once,-,TGTGCCAGCAGCTTTGCGAAGAACACTGAAGCTTTCTTT,CASSFAKNTEAFF
TRBJ1-1,TRBV7-9,-,-,TGTGCCAGCAGCCGAACAGGGAACACTGAAGCTTTCTTT,CASSRTGNTEAFF
TRBJ1-6,TRBV19,-,TRBD1,TGTGCCAGTAGTTTCCGGGACAGGGGTAATTCACCCCTCCACTTT,CASSFRDRGNSPLHF
TRBJ1-2,TRBV6-5,-,-,TGTGCCAGCAGTTACTCGAACAGGGCTGACTATGGCTACACCTTC,CASSYSNRADYGYTF
TRBJ1-1,TRBV6-2/TRBV6-3,once,TRBD1,TGTGCCAGCAGTTACTTCAGGGGGCTCCACCCGAACACTGAAGCTTTCTTT,CASSYFRGLHPNTEAFF
TRBJ1-4,TRBV2,-,-,TGTGCCAGCAGTGTTAAGACTTATGAAAAACTGTTTTTT,CASSVKTYEKLFF
TRBJ1-2,TRBV7-8,-,TRBD1,TGTGCCAGCAGCTTAGATGGGGGACAGCCCTATGGCTACACCTTC,CASSLDGGQPYGYTF
TRBJ2-1,TRBV5-1,-,-,TGCGCCAGCAGCCAAGAGGGTGAGCAGTTCTTC,CASSQEGEQFF
TRBJ1-4,TRBV28,once,-,TGTGCCAGCAGTCCGTCCCCTAGACATGAAAAACTGTTTTTT,CASSPSPRHEKLFF
TRBJ1-4,TRBV18,once,-,TGTGCCAGCTCACCCTTTGAGGGAAGACAAAATGAAAAACTGTTTTTT,CASSPFEGRQNEKLFF
TRBJ2-2,TRBV7-3,-,TRBD2,TGTGCCAGCAGTACTAGCGGGAACACCGGGGAGCTGTTTTTT,CASSTSGNTGELFF
TRBJ2-2,TRBV2,once,TRBD1,TGTGCCAGCAGTATGACAGGGTGGGCCGGGGAGCTGTTTTTT,CASSMTGWAGELFF
TRBJ2-2,TRBV7-2,-,-,TGTGCCAGCAGGGGAGATTACGGGGAGCTGTTTTTT,CASRGDYGELFF
TRBJ1-1,TRBV4-3,-,-,TGCGCCAGCAGCCAAGAGTCCGCAGGGGCGGAGGTGGGAGCTTTCTTT,CASSQESAGAEVGAFF
TRBJ1-4,TRBV20-1,few,-,TGCAGTGCCTGGTCAGCGAGGGTGTTTTTT,CSAWSARVFF
TRBJ1-2,TRBV9,-,-,TGTGCCAGCAGCCCCCGGGGGGGGAACTATGGCTACACCTTC,CASSPRGGNYGYTF
TRBJ2-2,TRBV5-4,-,TRBD2,TGTGCCAGCAGCAGCGGACTAGCGGCCGGGGAGCTGTTTTTT,CASSSGLAAGELFF
TRBJ1-6,TRBV7-3,-,TRBD1,TGTGCCAGCAGCTTGGACCCCCAGGGGGCCTACTCTAATTCACCCCTCCACTTT,CASSLDPQGAYSNSPLHF
TRBJ1-1,TRBV4-1,-,TRBD1,TGCGCCAGCAGCCAACTGGGACAGCCGAACACTGAAGCTTTCTTT,CASSQLGQPNTEAFF